This entry describes one TCR beta chain. Its target is unknown. Per the germline V gene, CDR1 is MGHRA and CDR2 is YSYEKL. V lost 4 bases and J lost 5, with 15 bases in between. The CDR3 is 14 residues long. The data originate from a study of T cells after yellow fever vaccination. TCRdb passed the 5' RACE reads through MiXCR, listing each CDR3 protein once. The sample shows about 170,000 distinct CDR3 sequences, approximately 11% of them seen only once. Study conclusions and caveats: Researchers noted that a small share of clonotypes showed up in both CD4 and CD8 compartments.

The receptor comes from a man between 18 and 35 years old who received the YFV17D yellow fever vaccine. The material was CD8+ T cells sorted from PBMCs, obtained 15 days after the yellow fever booster vaccination. V usage is TRBV4-1 and J usage is TRBJ2-7; no clear D. The CDR3 loop reads CASSPNTDTDEQYV. The CDR3 DNA is TGCGCCAGCAGCCCAAACACAGATACGGACGAGCAGTACGTC.